Listed below are T cell receptor beta chains from one sample, sequenced in a study of neurological immune-mediated disorders. MiXCR was run by TCRdb on the 5' RACE reads, yielding one entry per CDR3 protein. The data contain fewer than 40,000 distinct CDR3 sequences, around an eighth of them singletons. Source material: PBMCs. The receptor source for this set is a woman in her forties in good health. CDR3s include the opening cysteine and the closing phenylalanine or tryptophan. The D gene is left open where the match is weak. The size field is filled for only some rows; it gives once, few, many or a size class.

J gene: TRBJ2-3; D gene: TRBD2; V gene: TRBV27; clone size: many; CDR3 length: 14; CDR3 DNA: TGTGCCAGCAGTAGCGGGGGGGAAACAGATACGCAGTATTTT; CDR3 protein: CASSSGGETDTQYF
J gene: TRBJ1-2; D gene: TRBD1; V gene: TRBV28; clone size: -; CDR3 length: 16; CDR3 DNA: TGTGCCAGCAGTCATCGGACAGGGGAACCCGCTAGGGGCTACACCTTC; CDR3 protein: CASSHRTGEPARGYTF
J gene: TRBJ2-2; D gene: -; V gene: TRBV7-7; clone size: many; CDR3 length: 14; CDR3 DNA: TGTGCTAGCAGCACCGACGGGGCCGCCGGGGAGCTGTTTTTT; CDR3 protein: CASSTDGAAGELFF
J gene: TRBJ1-2; D gene: -; V gene: TRBV19; clone size: few; CDR3 length: 16; CDR3 DNA: TGTGCCAGTAGTGACGGGACACGAGCTACTAACTATGGCTACACCTTC; CDR3 protein: CASSDGTRATNYGYTF
J gene: TRBJ2-7; D gene: -; V gene: TRBV5-1; clone size: many; CDR3 length: 14; CDR3 DNA: TGCGCCAGTCGAACTAGCACGAGCTCCTACGAGCAGTACTTC; CDR3 protein: CASRTSTSSYEQYF
J gene: TRBJ2-7; D gene: TRBD2; V gene: TRBV12-3/TRBV12-4; clone size: many; CDR3 length: 14; CDR3 DNA: TGTGCCAGCAGCCCCGGCGGGAGTATTCTCGAGCAGTACTTC; CDR3 protein: CASSPGGSILEQYF
J gene: TRBJ1-1; D gene: -; V gene: TRBV7-8; clone size: medium-sized; CDR3 length: 13; CDR3 DNA: TGTGCCAGCAGCTTAGACCGGGCCACTGAAGCTTTCTTT; CDR3 protein: CASSLDRATEAFF
J gene: TRBJ2-7; D gene: TRBD2; V gene: TRBV12-3/TRBV12-4; clone size: many; CDR3 length: 12; CDR3 DNA: TGTGCCAGCGCGGGGGCGGGGGGAGAGCAGTACTTC; CDR3 protein: CASAGAGGEQYF
J gene: TRBJ2-7; D gene: TRBD1; V gene: TRBV7-2; clone size: many; CDR3 length: 17; CDR3 DNA: TGTGCCAGCAGCTTAGCAGGACTTAGAGACAGGGCCTACGAGCAGTACTTC; CDR3 protein: CASSLAGLRDRAYEQYF
J gene: TRBJ2-7; D gene: -; V gene: TRBV20-1; clone size: many; CDR3 length: 12; CDR3 DNA: TGCAGTGCTAGAGATTGGGGGGCCGAGCAGTACTTC; CDR3 protein: CSARDWGAEQYF
J gene: TRBJ2-5; D gene: TRBD2; V gene: TRBV4-1; clone size: many; CDR3 length: 15; CDR3 DNA: TGCGCCAGCAGCCAATTAGCGGGGGGGCAGGAGACCCAGTACTTC; CDR3 protein: CASSQLAGGQETQYF
J gene: TRBJ1-1; D gene: -; V gene: TRBV25-1; clone size: many; CDR3 length: 15; CDR3 DNA: TGTGCCAGCAGTGAATATGGGGGCTCTTGGACTGAAGCTTTCTTT; CDR3 protein: CASSEYGGSWTEAFF
J gene: TRBJ1-1; D gene: TRBD1; V gene: TRBV12-3/TRBV12-4; clone size: many; CDR3 length: 13; CDR3 DNA: TGTGCCAGCAGGGACAGGGTGAGGACTGAAGCTTTCTTT; CDR3 protein: CASRDRVRTEAFF
J gene: TRBJ2-3; D gene: -; V gene: TRBV9; clone size: -; CDR3 length: 12; CDR3 DNA: TGTGCCAGCAGCGCCCATAAAGATGCGCAGTATTTT; CDR3 protein: CASSAHKDAQYF
J gene: TRBJ2-5; D gene: -; V gene: TRBV11-3; clone size: few; CDR3 length: 13; CDR3 DNA: TGTGCCAGCAGCCCTCAGGGGAGTGAGACCCAGTACTTC; CDR3 protein: CASSPQGSETQYF
J gene: TRBJ1-5; D gene: -; V gene: TRBV7-2; clone size: many; CDR3 length: 15; CDR3 DNA: TGTGCCAGCCGCTTAAGGGCCGTAGACAATCAGCCCCAGCATTTT; CDR3 protein: CASRLRAVDNQPQHF
J gene: TRBJ2-5; D gene: -; V gene: TRBV4-1; clone size: many; CDR3 length: 14; CDR3 DNA: TGCGCCAGCAGCCAGCAGGGAACTCAAGAGACCCAGTACTTC; CDR3 protein: CASSQQGTQETQYF